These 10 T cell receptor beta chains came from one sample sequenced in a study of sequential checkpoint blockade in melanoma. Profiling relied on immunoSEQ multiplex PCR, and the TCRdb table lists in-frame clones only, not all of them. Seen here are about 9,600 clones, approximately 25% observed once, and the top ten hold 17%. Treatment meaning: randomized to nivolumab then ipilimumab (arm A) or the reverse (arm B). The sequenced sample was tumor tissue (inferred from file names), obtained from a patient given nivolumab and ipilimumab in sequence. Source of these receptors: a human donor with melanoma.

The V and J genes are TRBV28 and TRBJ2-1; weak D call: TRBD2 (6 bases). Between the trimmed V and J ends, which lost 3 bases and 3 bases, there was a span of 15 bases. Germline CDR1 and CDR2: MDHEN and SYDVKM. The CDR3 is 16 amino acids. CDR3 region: CASSLPPLADYNEQFF. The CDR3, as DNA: TGTGCCAGCAGTTTGCCCCCTTTAGCGGACTACAATGAGCAGTTCTTC.

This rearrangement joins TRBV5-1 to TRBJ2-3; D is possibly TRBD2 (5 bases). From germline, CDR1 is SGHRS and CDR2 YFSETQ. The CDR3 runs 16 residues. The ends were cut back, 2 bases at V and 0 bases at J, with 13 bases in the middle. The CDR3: CASSFPTERSTDTQYF. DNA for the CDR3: TGCGCCAGCAGCTTCCCGACGGAGCGGAGCACAGATACGCAGTATTTT.

Here the CDR3 reads CASSYSGGLTEAFF. In DNA, the CDR3 is TGCGCCAGCAGCTATTCAGGGGGCCTGACTGAAGCTTTCTTT. This chain uses TRBV5-1 with TRBJ1-1; 8 positions match TRBD1. This CDR3 has 14 amino acids. Germline CDR1 and CDR2: SGHRS and YFSETQ. Trimming took 3 bases from V and 5 from J; bases not matched to a gene: 6.

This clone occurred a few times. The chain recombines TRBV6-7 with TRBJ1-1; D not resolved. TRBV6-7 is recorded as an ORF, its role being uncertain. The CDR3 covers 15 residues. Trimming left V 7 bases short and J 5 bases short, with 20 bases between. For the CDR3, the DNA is TGTGCCAGCACTCGTGGCAGGACCCCGGGGACTGAAGCTTTCTTT. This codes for CASTRGRTPGTEAFF.

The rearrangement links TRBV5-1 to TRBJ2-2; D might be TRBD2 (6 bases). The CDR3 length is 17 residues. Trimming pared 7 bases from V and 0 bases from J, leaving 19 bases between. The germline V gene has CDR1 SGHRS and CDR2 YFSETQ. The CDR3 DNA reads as TGCGCCAGCCACCGCTTCCCAGGGACTTCGAACACCGGGGAGCTGTTTTTT. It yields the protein CASHRFPGTSNTGELFF.

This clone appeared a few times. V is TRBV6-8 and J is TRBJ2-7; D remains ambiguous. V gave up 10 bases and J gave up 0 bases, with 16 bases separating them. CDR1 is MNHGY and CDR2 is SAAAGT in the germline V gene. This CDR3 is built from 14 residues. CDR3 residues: CATQILADSYEQYF. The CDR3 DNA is TGTGCCACCCAGATTTTGGCGGACTCCTACGAGCAGTACTTC.

CDR3 DNA: TGTGCCACCAGCAGAGTCGGCGGGAGCTCCTACGAGCAGTACTTC. Translation: CATSRVGGSSYEQYF. This chain joins TRBV15 and TRBJ2-7; TRBD2 matches at 7 bases. The J segment lost 0 bases and the V segment lost 1 base, leaving 3 bases of the junction unmatched. The CDR3 extends over 15 amino acids. Germline CDR1 and CDR2: LNHNV and YYDKDF (reference sequence).

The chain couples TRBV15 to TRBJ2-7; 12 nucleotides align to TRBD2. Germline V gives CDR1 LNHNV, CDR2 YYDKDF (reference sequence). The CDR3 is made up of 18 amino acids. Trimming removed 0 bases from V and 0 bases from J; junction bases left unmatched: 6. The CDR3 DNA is TGTGCCACCAGCAGAGACCGTGGACTAGCGGGAACCTCCTACGAGCAGTACTTC. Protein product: CATSRDRGLAGTSYEQYF.

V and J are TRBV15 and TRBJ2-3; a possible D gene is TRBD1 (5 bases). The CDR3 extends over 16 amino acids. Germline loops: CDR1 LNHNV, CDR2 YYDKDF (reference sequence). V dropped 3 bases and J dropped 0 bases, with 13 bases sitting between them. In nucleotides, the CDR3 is TGTGCCACCAGCAGTCGGACAAGACCTAGCACAGATACGCAGTATTTT. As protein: CATSSRTRPSTDTQYF.

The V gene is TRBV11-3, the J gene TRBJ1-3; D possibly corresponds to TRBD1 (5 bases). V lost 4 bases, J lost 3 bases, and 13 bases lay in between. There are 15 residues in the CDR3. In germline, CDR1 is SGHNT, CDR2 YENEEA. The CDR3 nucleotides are TGTGCCAGCAGCTCACCCGGGGGTCGTGGAAACACCATATATTTT. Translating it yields CASSSPGGRGNTIYF.